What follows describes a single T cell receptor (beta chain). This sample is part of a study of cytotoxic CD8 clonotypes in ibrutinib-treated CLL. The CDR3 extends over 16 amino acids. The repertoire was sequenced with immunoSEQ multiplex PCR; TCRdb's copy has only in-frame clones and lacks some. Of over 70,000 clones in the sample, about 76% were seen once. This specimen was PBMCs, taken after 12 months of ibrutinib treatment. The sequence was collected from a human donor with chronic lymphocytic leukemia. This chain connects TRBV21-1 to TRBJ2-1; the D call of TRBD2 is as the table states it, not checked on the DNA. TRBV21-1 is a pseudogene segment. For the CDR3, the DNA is TGTGCCAGCACGAGGCCGGGCGGGAGGGCCTACAATGAGCAGTTCTTC. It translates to CASTRPGGRAYNEQFF.